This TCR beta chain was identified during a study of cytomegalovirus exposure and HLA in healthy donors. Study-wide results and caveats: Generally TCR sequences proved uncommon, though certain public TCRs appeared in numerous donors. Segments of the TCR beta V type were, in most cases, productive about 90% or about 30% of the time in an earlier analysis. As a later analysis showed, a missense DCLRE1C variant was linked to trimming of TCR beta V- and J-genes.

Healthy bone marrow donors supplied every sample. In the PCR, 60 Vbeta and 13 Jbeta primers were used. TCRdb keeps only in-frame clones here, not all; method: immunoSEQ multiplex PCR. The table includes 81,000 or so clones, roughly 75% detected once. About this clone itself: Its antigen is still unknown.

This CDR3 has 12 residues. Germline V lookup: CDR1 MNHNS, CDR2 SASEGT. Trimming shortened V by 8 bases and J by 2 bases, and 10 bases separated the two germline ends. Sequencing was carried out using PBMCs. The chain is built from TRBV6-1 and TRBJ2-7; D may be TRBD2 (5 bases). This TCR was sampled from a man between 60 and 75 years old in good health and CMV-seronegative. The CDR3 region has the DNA TGTGCCAGCGTCCCGGGGACCTACGAGCAGTACTTC. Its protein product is CASVPGTYEQYF.